This T cell receptor (beta chain) originates from a study of T-cell reconstitution after alpha-beta-depleted transplantation in children. Study-wide points: TCRbeta diversity was high at day 60 in some patients (a result of surviving recipient T cells and thymic progenitors). The main origin of T-cell counts and diversity one year after transplant was newly produced T cells. Reportedly, roughly two months post-transplant, alpha-beta T cells arose from several hundred expanded graft clones.

For this clonotype: What it binds is not known.

It was with unique molecular identifiers that the TCRbeta library was prepared. Via MiXCR, TCRdb re-called the PCR reads, giving one row per CDR3 protein. The table lists over 85,000 distinct CDR3 sequences, approximately 5.4% of them singletons, with more than 5.5% in the top ten. Sequenced here: PBMCs, mostly from graft donor cells, sampled 60 days after TCRalphabeta/CD19-depleted stem cell transplant. This receptor was identified in a female patient aged 2 to 10 who had a stem cell transplant for Fanconi anemia, so the T cells may come from the graft donor.

The CDR3 reads CSASFPSGRTSTDTQYF. The CDR3 region has the DNA TGCAGTGCTAGTTTTCCTAGCGGGAGAACTAGCACAGATACGCAGTATTTT. The chain has TRBV20-1 and TRBJ2-3, with 10 nucleotides matching TRBD2. In germline, CDR1 is DFQATT, CDR2 SNEGSKA (reference sequence). Germline trimming cut 3 bases from V and 0 bases from J; bases unmatched to any gene: 9. The CDR3 has 17 amino acids.